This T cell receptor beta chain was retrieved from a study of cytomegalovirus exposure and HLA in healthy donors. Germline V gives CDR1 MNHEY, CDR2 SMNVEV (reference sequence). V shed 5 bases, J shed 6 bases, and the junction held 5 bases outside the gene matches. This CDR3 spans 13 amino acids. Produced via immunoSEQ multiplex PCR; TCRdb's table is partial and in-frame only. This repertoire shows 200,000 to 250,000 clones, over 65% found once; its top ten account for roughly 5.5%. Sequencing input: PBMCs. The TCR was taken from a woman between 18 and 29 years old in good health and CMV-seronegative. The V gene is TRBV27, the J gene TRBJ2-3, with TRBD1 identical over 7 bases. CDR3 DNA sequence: TGTGCCAGCAGTCGTACAGGGGCCGATACGCAGTATTTT. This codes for CASSRTGADTQYF.